These 23 T cell receptor beta chains were all obtained from the same sample, sequenced in a study of CXCR3-negative and CXCR3-positive naive CD8 T cells. All TRB cDNA libraries came from 5' RACE performed with UMI labels. With the 5' RACE reads reprocessed, TCRdb shows one record per CDR3 protein and no DNA. This sample's clone table lists approximately 70,000 distinct CDR3 sequences. Sequencing used naive CXCR3- CD8+ T cells from blood. The sample's subset: CD45RO-CCR7+CD27+CD95- naive CD8+ T cells lacking CXCR3 (TNR3-). The receptors stem from a human donor in good health. Some clones in this sample may be carry-over from other donors' samples.

The chain employs TRBV9 and TRBJ2-3. The CDR3 contains 16 residues. The germline gives CDR1 SGDLS, CDR2 YYNGEE. CDR3 loop: CASSGKITLNTDTQYF.

V is TRBV15 and J is TRBJ1-1. The CDR3 is 14 residues long. The germline V gene encodes CDR1 LNHNV and CDR2 YYDKDF (reference sequence). CDR3 sequence reads: CATSSWGKNTEAFF. The complete variable domain, with remaining parts taken from reference TRBV15 and TRBJ1-1, reads DAMVIQNPRYQVTQFGKPVTLSCSQTLNHNVMYWYQQKSSQAPKLLFHYYDKDFNNEADTPDNFQSRRPNTSFCFLDIRSPGLGDTAMYLCATSSWGKNTEAFFGQGTRLTVV.

The chain employs TRBV28 and TRBJ2-5; the D call of TRBD1 rests on TCRdb alone, since no DNA is present to check it. Germline loops: CDR1 MDHEN, CDR2 SYDVKM. CDR3 size: 14 residues. The CDR3 region is CASSTRDGIETQYF.

The rearrangement joins TRBV7-8 to TRBJ1-2; no DNA is available, so the TRBD1 call from TCRdb remains unchecked. Germline assignment: CDR1 SGHVS and CDR2 FQNEAQ. The CDR3 has 13 residues. The chain's CDR3 is CASSARGPEGYTF.

J is TRBJ2-1 and V is TRBV7-9; TCRdb indicates TRBD2, and absent DNA this call remains unverified. Per the germline V gene, CDR1 is SEHNR and CDR2 is FQNEAQ (reference sequence). The CDR3 consists of 15 residues. The CDR3 region is CASSPVAGSYNEQFF.

CDR3 in amino acids: CASSELGQGYSPLHF. The chain is built from TRBV9 and TRBJ1-6; the TCRdb D gene call, TRBD1, has no DNA to confirm it. Looked up from germline, CDR1 is SGDLS and CDR2 is YYNGEE. CDR3 length: 15 amino acids.

This rearrangement joins TRBV4-1 to TRBJ2-2; TCRdb indicates TRBD2, and absent DNA this call remains unverified. Germline loops: CDR1 MGHRA, CDR2 YSYEKL. CDR3 size: 18 residues. CDR3 amino acids: CASSPFLWGPSGTGELFF.

The rearrangement links TRBV7-2 to TRBJ2-5. Germline values: CDR1 SGHTA, CDR2 FQGNSA. The CDR3 has 14 amino acids. CDR3 region: CASSLVGSQETQYF. Full variable domain (outside the CDR3, taken from reference TRBV7-2 and TRBJ2-5): GAGVSQSPSNKVTEKGKDVELRCDPISGHTALYWYRQSLGQGLEFLIYFQGNSAPDKSGLPSDRFSAERTGGSVSTLTIQRTQQEDSAVYLCASSLVGSQETQYFGPGTRLLVL.

J is TRBJ2-3 and V is TRBV6-5. The CDR3 covers 13 residues. Germline CDR1 and CDR2: MNHEY and SVGAGI. CDR3 residues: CASSYRVTDTQYF.

The rearrangement uses TRBV27 and TRBJ2-1. Per germline, CDR1 MNHEY and CDR2 SMNVEV (reference sequence). This CDR3 contains 14 residues. The CDR3 is CASSLSTFGNEQFF.

This CDR3 is CASSLDRSEQFF. V is TRBV7-8 and J is TRBJ2-1. The CDR3 sequence is 12 residues long. Germline lookup yields CDR1 SGHVS and CDR2 FQNEAQ.

The rearrangement joins TRBV7-3 to TRBJ2-7; the TCRdb call, TRBD2, lacks DNA for checking. From germline, CDR1 is SGHTA and CDR2 FQGTGA. The CDR3 is 15 amino acids. CDR3 amino acids: CASSAGGSPTYEQYF.

The gene calls are TRBV29-1 and TRBJ2-1; the TCRdb D gene call, TRBD1, has no DNA to confirm it. The CDR3 covers 16 residues. CDR1 is SQVTM, CDR2 ANQGSEA, per germline. The CDR3 loop reads CSVEDIERGVINEQFF.

This sequence joins TRBV7-9 and TRBJ1-1. CDR3 size: 13 residues. Germline V gene data show CDR1 as SEHNR and CDR2 as FQNEAQ (reference sequence). CDR3 sequence reads: CASSTTEDTEAFF.

The J gene is TRBJ2-7, the V gene TRBV7-2; TCRdb calls TRBD1, which cannot be checked without DNA. The germline gives CDR1 SGHTA, CDR2 FQGNSA. The CDR3 spans 14 residues. CDR3 residues: CASSSWTTIYEQYF. Together with reference TRBV7-2 and TRBJ2-7, the CDR3 gives the full variable domain: GAGVSQSPSNKVTEKGKDVELRCDPISGHTALYWYRQSLGQGLEFLIYFQGNSAPDKSGLPSDRFSAERTGGSVSTLTIQRTQQEDSAVYLCASSSWTTIYEQYFGPGTRLTVT.

This sequence joins TRBV20-1 and TRBJ2-7; TCRdb's assignment of TRBD1 cannot be checked, as there is no DNA. This CDR3 contains 15 residues. Germline CDR1 DFQATT, CDR2 SNEGSKA (reference sequence). The CDR3 loop is CSARAPGAPTYEQYF.

V gene TRBV12-3 or TRBV12-4 combines with J gene TRBJ2-7. This CDR3 is 12 amino acids long. This chain's CDR3 is CASSVKTYEQYF.

The chain has TRBV9 and TRBJ1-1; the D gene TCRdb calls, TRBD1, cannot be checked with no DNA. Germline V gene sequence: CDR1 SGDLS, CDR2 YYNGEE. The CDR3 covers 15 residues. This chain's CDR3 is CASSVGGSANTEAFF.

The chain uses TRBV10-3 and TRBJ2-3; TCRdb lists TRBD2, though no DNA is available to test this call. Germline CDR1 ENHRY, CDR2 SYGVKD. There are 17 residues in the CDR3. This chain's CDR3 is CAISESQRGGITDTQYF.

The CDR3 spells CASSLRTSGDLSTDTQYF. This chain joins TRBV6-6 and TRBJ2-3; TCRdb's D call of TRBD2 is untestable without DNA. Germline V CDR1 and CDR2: MNHNY, SVGAGI (reference sequence). The CDR3 extends over 18 amino acids.

V is TRBV5-5 and J is TRBJ2-7; TCRdb designates TRBD1, a call that cannot be tested without DNA. The germline V gene has CDR1 SGHKS and CDR2 YYEKEE (reference sequence). The CDR3 consists of 14 residues. The CDR3 reads CASSAGQTRYEQYF.

V usage is TRBV10-3 and J usage is TRBJ2-7; the TCRdb D gene call, TRBD2, has no DNA to confirm it. Looked up from germline, CDR1 is ENHRY and CDR2 is SYGVKD. The CDR3 runs 19 residues. CDR3 in amino acids: CAISVGEGLAGGISYEQYF.

The gene calls are TRBV12-3 or TRBV12-4 and TRBJ1-2; TCRdb's D gene call, TRBD1, goes unchecked for lack of DNA. The CDR3 consists of 14 residues. The CDR3 region is CASRGGRRNYGYTF.